The T cell receptor beta chain described here comes from a study of cytomegalovirus exposure and HLA in healthy donors. The CDR3 consists of 13 residues. Germline V CDR1 and CDR2: LGHNT, FRNRAP. Deletions cut 4 bases from V and 6 bases from J, with 13 bases between. In its sample, this clone was seen once. Produced via immunoSEQ multiplex PCR; TCRdb's table is partial and in-frame only. This table holds 150,000 to 200,000 clones, 89% found once. The chain combines TRBV12-5 with TRBJ2-7; maybe TRBD2 (6 bases). The sequence derives from a man between 18 and 29 years old in good health and CMV-seropositive. Sequencing used PBMCs. The CDR3, as DNA: TGTGCTAGTGGTTCCTTTTCTAGCGCCGAGCAGTACTTC. Translating it yields CASGSFSSAEQYF.